A selection of T cell receptor beta chains follows, all from one sample in a study of memory CD4+ T cells and cytomegalovirus serostatus. TCRdb keeps only in-frame clones here, not all; method: immunoSEQ multiplex PCR. In the table there are over 45,000 clones, more than 65% of which are singletons. The sequenced material came from memory CD4+ T cells from blood. The receptor set was obtained from an adult in good health and CMV-seronegative. Some clones in this sample may be carry-over from other donors' samples. Both conserved end residues are part of each CDR3. Each record gives: D gene, J gene, V gene, clone size, CDR3 DNA, CDR3 protein. The D gene is left open where the match is weak. Only some rows state a clone size, as once, few, many or a class for expanded clones.

NA | TRBJ2-7 | TRBV18 | NA | TGTGCCAGCTCCCTCTGGGGGGTGGGTCCCTACGAGCAGTACTTC | CASSLWGVGPYEQYF
TRBD1 | TRBJ2-7 | TRBV30 | NA | TGTGCCTGGAGTGTACGGGACAGGGGTTTTTACGAGCAGTACTTC | CAWSVRDRGFYEQYF
TRBD1 | TRBJ2-7 | TRBV15 | NA | TGTGCCACCAGTTTTGGGGACAGAACCTCCTACGAGCAGTACTTC | CATSFGDRTSYEQYF
NA | TRBJ2-3 | TRBV7-8 | NA | TGTGCCAGCAGGAGAGGTGCTAGCACAGATACGCAGTATTTT | CASRRGASTDTQYF
NA | TRBJ2-5 | TRBV2 | NA | TGTGCCAGCAGTCTTGGCGGGGCCGCCCAGTACTTC | CASSLGGAAQYF
NA | TRBJ1-6 | TRBV5-6 | NA | TGTGCCAGCAGCTTGGTTGGCAGGAATAATTCACCCCTCCACTTT | CASSLVGRNNSPLHF
TRBD2 | TRBJ2-7 | TRBV7-3 | NA | TGTGCCAGCAGCTTTCCGGGGGGGGAGCAGTACTTC | CASSFPGGEQYF
TRBD1 | TRBJ2-7 | TRBV11-2 | NA | TGTGCCAGCAGCCTGACGGACAGGGCGAGCTCCTACGAGCAGTACTTC | CASSLTDRASSYEQYF
NA | TRBJ2-1 | TRBV2 | NA | TGTGCCAGCAGGGAAAGAAAAGGGGCCGGGAGTAGCTACAATGAGCAGTTCTTC | CASRERKGAGSSYNEQFF
NA | TRBJ2-5 | TRBV7-2 | NA | TGTGCCAGCAGCTTAGCTTCGAGCCAAGAGACCCAGTACTTC | CASSLASSQETQYF
NA | TRBJ2-2 | TRBV7-2 | NA | TGTGCCAGCAGCGTTCGATACGTCGGCACCGGGGAGCTGTTTTTT | CASSVRYVGTGELFF
TRBD1 | TRBJ1-1 | TRBV19 | NA | TGTGCCAGTGGACAGGGACGGTTCACTGAAGCTTTCTTT | CASGQGRFTEAFF
TRBD1 | TRBJ1-4 | TRBV19 | NA | TGTGCCAGTAGATCTCACCCGGGACAGGGGGACGAAAAACTGTTTTTT | CASRSHPGQGDEKLFF
TRBD2 | TRBJ2-7 | TRBV14 | NA | TGTGCCAGCAGCCATTGGGAGGGCGAACAGTACTTC | CASSHWEGEQYF
NA | TRBJ2-1 | TRBV5-4 | NA | TGTGCCAGCAGCTTGGGCTTGTCGGACTTTCATGAGCAGTTCTTC | CASSLGLSDFHEQFF
NA | TRBJ2-2 | TRBV6-1 | NA | TGTGCCAGCAGTGTGGAGGGAGGAGGGACCGGGGAGCTGTTTTTT | CASSVEGGGTGELFF
NA | TRBJ2-3 | TRBV7-2 | NA | TGTGCCAGCAGCTTATACACAGATACGCAGTATTTT | CASSLYTDTQYF
TRBD2 | TRBJ2-5 | TRBV28 | NA | TGTGCCAGCAGTACAAAGCGGGGGGGAGAGACCCAGTACTTC | CASSTKRGGETQYF
NA | TRBJ2-3 | TRBV18 | once | TGTGCCAGCTCACCACGGAACCCCACAGATACGCAGTATTTT | CASSPRNPTDTQYF
NA | TRBJ1-2 | TRBV10-3 | once | TGTGCCATCAGTGGGGGGAGAGGGGATGGCTACACCTTC | CAISGGRGDGYTF
NA | TRBJ2-7 | TRBV27 | NA | TGTGCCAGCAAGCGCTACGAGCAGTACTTC | CASKRYEQYF
NA | TRBJ2-5 | TRBV19 | NA | TGTGCCAGTAGTATATCTCTTCAAGAGACCCAGTACTTC | CASSISLQETQYF
NA | TRBJ1-2 | TRBV5-1 | NA | TGCGCCAGCAGCTTGGGCAGGGCTGAGATGGGTGGCTACACCTTC | CASSLGRAEMGGYTF